This T cell receptor beta chain was recorded in a study of cytotoxic CD8 clonotypes in ibrutinib-treated CLL. Study at large: By median roughly 69 months, approximately twelve had progressed and approximately 15 stayed remitted; responses had been 2 complete and about 25 partial. Study-wide results and limits: Clonality increased at ibrutinib response and stayed stable in sustained remission. At progression, however, it fell back toward baseline. Measured clonality at baseline was greater than in age-matched healthy donors and tracked with circulating CD8+ T-cell counts.

Germline V gives CDR1 LGHNT, CDR2 FRNRAP. The CDR3 covers 17 residues. Germline trimming cut 4 bases from V and 1 base from J; bases unmatched to any gene: 7. Assay used: immunoSEQ multiplex PCR; TCRdb lists only in-frame clones, some missing. The sample includes approximately 30,000 clones, approximately 68% of them seen just once. This clone occurred a few times. Its antigen is as yet unknown. The chain recombines TRBV12-5 with TRBJ1-1; 12 nucleotides line up with TRBD1. This TCR was sampled from a human donor with chronic lymphocytic leukemia. The specimen comprised PBMCs, sampled after 24 months of ibrutinib treatment. In DNA, the CDR3 is TGTGCTAGTGGTTCCGGGGGACAGGGGGCCGGGAACACTGAAGCTTTCTTT. This encodes CASGSGGQGAGNTEAFF.